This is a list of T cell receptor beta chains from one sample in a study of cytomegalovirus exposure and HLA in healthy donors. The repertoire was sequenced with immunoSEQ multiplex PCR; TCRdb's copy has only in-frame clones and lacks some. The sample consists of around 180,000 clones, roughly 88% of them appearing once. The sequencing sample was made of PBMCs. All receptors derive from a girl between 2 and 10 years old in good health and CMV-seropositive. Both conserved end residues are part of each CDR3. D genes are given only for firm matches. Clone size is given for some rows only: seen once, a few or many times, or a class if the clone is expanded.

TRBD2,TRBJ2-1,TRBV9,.,CASSVGETSGGWNEQFF,TGTGCCAGCAGCGTAGGGGAGACTAGCGGGGGGTGGAATGAGCAGTTCTTC
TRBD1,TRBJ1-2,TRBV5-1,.,CASSLTGVEGYTF,TGCGCCAGCAGCTTGACAGGGGTGGAGGGCTACACCTTC
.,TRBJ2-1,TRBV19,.,CASSINLGEANEQFF,TGTGCCAGTAGTATTAATCTCGGGGAGGCCAATGAGCAGTTCTTC
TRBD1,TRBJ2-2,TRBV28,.,CASITGQGGTGELFF,TGTGCCAGCATCACGGGACAGGGAGGGACCGGGGAGCTGTTTTTT
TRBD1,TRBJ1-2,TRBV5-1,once,CASSSRDRGGHGYTF,TGCGCCAGCAGCTCCAGGGACAGGGGAGGGCATGGCTACACCTTC
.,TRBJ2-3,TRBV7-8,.,CASSLELPTDTQYF,TGTGCCAGCAGCTTAGAGCTCCCCACAGATACGCAGTATTTT
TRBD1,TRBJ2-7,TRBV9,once,CASSVNPEGAVYEQYF,TGTGCCAGCAGCGTAAACCCCGAGGGGGCAGTGTACGAGCAGTACTTC
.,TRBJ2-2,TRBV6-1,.,CASSGGLNTGELFF,TGTGCCAGCAGTGGGGGGCTGAACACCGGGGAGCTGTTTTTT
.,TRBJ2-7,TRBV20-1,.,CSVTRLHEQYF,TGCAGTGTCACCCGTCTCCACGAGCAGTACTTC
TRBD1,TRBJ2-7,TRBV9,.,CASSRTGGNEQYF,TGTGCCAGCAGCCGGACAGGGGGGAACGAGCAGTACTTC
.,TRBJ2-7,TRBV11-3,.,CASSWGHTYEQYF,TGTGCCAGCAGCTGGGGACACACCTACGAGCAGTACTTC
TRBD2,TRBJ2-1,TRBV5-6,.,CATTPFLRRESNEQFF,TGTGCCACCACCCCTTTTTTGAGGCGGGAGTCGAATGAGCAGTTCTTC
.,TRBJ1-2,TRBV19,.,CASSIDTTWGYTF,TGTGCCAGTAGTATAGACACTACGTGGGGCTACACCTTC
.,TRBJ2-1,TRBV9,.,CASSVAGQNEQFF,TGTGCCAGCAGCGTAGCAGGGCAGAATGAGCAGTTCTTC
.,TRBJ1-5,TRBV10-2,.,CASSDTGSNQPQHF,TGCGCCAGCAGTGACACAGGGAGCAATCAGCCCCAGCATTTT
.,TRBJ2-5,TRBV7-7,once,CASSPRPGETQYF,TGTGCTAGCAGCCCAAGGCCGGGGGAGACCCAGTACTTC
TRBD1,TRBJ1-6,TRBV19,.,CASSPGTGRPYNSPLHF,TGTGCCAGTAGCCCAGGGACAGGGAGGCCCTATAATTCACCCCTCCACTTT
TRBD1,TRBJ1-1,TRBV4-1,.,CASSQERGLETEAFF,TGCGCCAGCAGCCAAGAAAGGGGGCTAGAGACTGAAGCTTTCTTT
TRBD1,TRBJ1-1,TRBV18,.,CASSWGQGANTEAFF,TGTGCCAGCTCCTGGGGACAGGGGGCGAACACTGAAGCTTTCTTT